This entry features one T cell receptor beta chain sequence. Its antigen is currently unknown. Produced via immunoSEQ multiplex PCR; TCRdb's table is partial and in-frame only. The data show some 41,000 clones, 60% to 85% seen once. This entry is derived from a study of PD-1 blockade in classical Hodgkin lymphoma. Broader study findings: Lower baseline TCR diversity was reported for newly diagnosed patients than for healthy donors. CD4+ but not CD8+ TCR diversity rose significantly by C4D1.

Germline V lookup: CDR1 MDHEN, CDR2 SYDVKM. CDR3 length: 13 residues. Trimming cost V 6 bases and J 5 bases, with 11 bases left between them. In every patient, relapse followed autologous stem cell transplantation, while exposure to brentuximab vedotin differed. Sequenced here: peripheral blood mononuclear cells (PBMCs), sampled at baseline. This TCR derives from a human donor with classical Hodgkin lymphoma. J is TRBJ2-4 and V is TRBV28; no firm D call. CDR3 loop: CASRVNGENIQYF. CDR3 sequence (DNA): TGTGCCAGCAGGGTGAACGGAGAAAACATTCAGTACTTC.